Listed here are 6 T cell receptor beta chains from one sample, sequenced in a study of CD8 T cells in ankylosing spondylitis. From the 5' RACE reads, TCRdb called clonotypes with MiXCR, one entry per CDR3 protein. The sample holds under 120,000 distinct CDR3 sequences, about 24% seen once. Sequenced: synovial fluid, either unsorted or a sorted T cell fraction (not recorded which). These receptors were collected from a male donor with ankylosing spondylitis.

This clonotype was found a few times. The genes are TRBV4-2 and TRBJ2-3; D is possibly TRBD2 (6 bases). Trimming shortened V by 4 bases and J by 4 bases, and 18 bases separated the two germline ends. Germline CDR1 is LGHNA and CDR2 is YNFKEQ. The CDR3 has 16 amino acids. The CDR3 loop reads CASSPRSAGSADTQYF. CDR3 bases: TGTGCCAGCAGCCCACGATCGGCGGGGTCAGCAGATACGCAGTATTTT.

The chain uses TRBV5-6 and TRBJ2-7, with D possibly matching TRBD2 (6 bases). CDR1 and CDR2 from the germline V gene are SGHDT and YYEEEE. The CDR3 has 16 amino acids. V was trimmed by 0 bases and J by 3 bases, leaving 16 bases between them. The chain's CDR3 is CASSLGGVSLFYEQYV. The CDR3 DNA sequence: TGTGCCAGCAGCTTGGGCGGGGTATCCCTCTTCTACGAGCAGTACGTC.

This clonotype was observed many times. The chain carries TRBV10-2 and TRBJ2-2; 7 bases match TRBD2. V lost 6 bases to trimming and J lost 4 bases; unmatched junction nucleotides: 2. This CDR3 spans 13 amino acids. The germline V gene encodes CDR1 WSHSY and CDR2 SAAADI. As DNA, the CDR3 is TGCGCCAGCAGGCCTAGCGGCACCGGGGAGCTGTTTTTT. This gives the protein CASRPSGTGELFF.

The sample holds many counts of this clonotype. The chain carries TRBV2 and TRBJ1-5, with D possibly TRBD1 on 6 matching bases. The germline CDR1 and CDR2 sequences are SNHLY and FYNNEI. CDR3 size: 10 residues. V was cut by 5 bases and J by 15 bases, with 11 bases left in between. The CDR3 DNA sequence: TGTGCCAGCAGTAGGGGGGCTAGGCATTTT. Protein product: CASSRGARHF.

The sample holds a few counts of this clonotype. The chain has TRBV20-1 and TRBJ1-1; TRBD1 aligns across 7 bases. The CDR3 extends over 12 amino acids. Germline CDR1 is DFQATT and CDR2 is SNEGSKA (reference sequence). The CDR3, as DNA: TGCAGGACCGAGGGGGCCAACACTGAAGCTTTCTTT. It encodes CRTEGANTEAFF.

The chain couples TRBV3-1 to TRBJ2-7, with D perhaps given as TRBD1 or TRBD2 (6 bases each). Per the germline V gene, CDR1 is LGHDT and CDR2 is YNNKEL (reference sequence). This CDR3 comprises 15 residues. V was shortened by 0 bases and J by 1 base, with 10 bases between the two germline ends. For the CDR3, the DNA is TGTGCCAGCAGCCAAGAGGGGGGCAGGTCCTACGAGCAGTACTTC. It yields the protein CASSQEGGRSYEQYF.